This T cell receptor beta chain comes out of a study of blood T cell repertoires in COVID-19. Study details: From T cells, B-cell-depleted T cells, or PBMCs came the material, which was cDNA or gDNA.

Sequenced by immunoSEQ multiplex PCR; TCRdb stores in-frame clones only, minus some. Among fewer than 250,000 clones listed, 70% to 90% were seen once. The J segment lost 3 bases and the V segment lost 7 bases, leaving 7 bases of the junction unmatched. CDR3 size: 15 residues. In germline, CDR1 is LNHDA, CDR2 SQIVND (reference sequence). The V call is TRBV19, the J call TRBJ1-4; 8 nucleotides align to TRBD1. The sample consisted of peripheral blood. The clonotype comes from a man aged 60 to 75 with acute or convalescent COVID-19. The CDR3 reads CASNPFRGPNEKLFF. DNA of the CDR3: TGTGCCAGTAACCCTTTCAGGGGGCCTAATGAAAAACTGTTTTTT.